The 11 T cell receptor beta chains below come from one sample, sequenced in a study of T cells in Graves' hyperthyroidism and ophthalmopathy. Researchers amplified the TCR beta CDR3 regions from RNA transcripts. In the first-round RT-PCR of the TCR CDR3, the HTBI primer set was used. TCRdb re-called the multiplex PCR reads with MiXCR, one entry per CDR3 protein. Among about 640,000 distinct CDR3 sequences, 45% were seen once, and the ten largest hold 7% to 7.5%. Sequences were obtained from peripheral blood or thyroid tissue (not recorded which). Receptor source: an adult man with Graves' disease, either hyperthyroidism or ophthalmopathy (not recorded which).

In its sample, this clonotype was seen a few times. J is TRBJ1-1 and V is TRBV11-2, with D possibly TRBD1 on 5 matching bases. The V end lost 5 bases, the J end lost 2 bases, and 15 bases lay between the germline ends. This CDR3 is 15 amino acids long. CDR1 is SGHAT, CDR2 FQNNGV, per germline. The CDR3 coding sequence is TGTGCCAGCAGCCAAGGAACCGGACAAAACACTGAAGCTTTCTTT. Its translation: CASSQGTGQNTEAFF.

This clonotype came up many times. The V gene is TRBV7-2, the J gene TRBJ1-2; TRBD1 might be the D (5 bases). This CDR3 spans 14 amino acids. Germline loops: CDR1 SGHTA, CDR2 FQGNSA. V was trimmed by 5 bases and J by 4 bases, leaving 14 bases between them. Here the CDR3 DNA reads TGTGCCAGCAGCCCGCTAGCGGGGGGCTATGGCTACACCTTC. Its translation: CASSPLAGGYGYTF.

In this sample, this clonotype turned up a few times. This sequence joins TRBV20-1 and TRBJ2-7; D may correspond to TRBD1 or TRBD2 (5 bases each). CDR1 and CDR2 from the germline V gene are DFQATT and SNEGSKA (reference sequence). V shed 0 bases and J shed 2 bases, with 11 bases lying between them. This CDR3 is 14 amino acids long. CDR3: CSARDWDLTYEQYF. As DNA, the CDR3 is TGCAGTGCTAGAGATTGGGACCTAACCTACGAGCAGTACTTC.

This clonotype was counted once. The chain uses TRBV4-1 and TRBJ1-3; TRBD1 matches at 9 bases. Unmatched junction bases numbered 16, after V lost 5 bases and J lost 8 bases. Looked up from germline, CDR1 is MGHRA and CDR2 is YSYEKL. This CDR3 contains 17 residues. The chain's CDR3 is CASSSPGTGPSSDTIYF. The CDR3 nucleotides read TGCGCCAGCAGCTCACCCGGGACAGGGCCGTCGTCGGACACCATATATTTT.

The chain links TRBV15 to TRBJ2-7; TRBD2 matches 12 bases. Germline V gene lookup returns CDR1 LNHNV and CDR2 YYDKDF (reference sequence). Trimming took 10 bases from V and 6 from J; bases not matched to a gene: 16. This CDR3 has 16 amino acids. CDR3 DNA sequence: TGTGCCAGCACCAGCCTCCCACTAGCGGGGGGTTTCGAGCAGTACTTC. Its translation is CASTSLPLAGGFEQYF.

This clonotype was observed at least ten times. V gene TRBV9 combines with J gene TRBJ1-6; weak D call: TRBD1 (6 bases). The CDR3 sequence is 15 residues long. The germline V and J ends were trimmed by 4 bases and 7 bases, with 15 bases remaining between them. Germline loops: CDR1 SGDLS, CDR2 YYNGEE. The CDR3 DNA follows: TGTGCCAGCAGCTCCGACAGGAGGGGGAATTCACCCCTCCACTTT. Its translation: CASSSDRRGNSPLHF.

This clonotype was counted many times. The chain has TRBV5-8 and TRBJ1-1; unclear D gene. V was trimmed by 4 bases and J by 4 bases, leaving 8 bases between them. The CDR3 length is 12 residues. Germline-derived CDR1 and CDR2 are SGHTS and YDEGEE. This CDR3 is CASSPDPTEAFF. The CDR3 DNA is TGTGCCAGCAGCCCGGATCCCACTGAAGCTTTCTTT. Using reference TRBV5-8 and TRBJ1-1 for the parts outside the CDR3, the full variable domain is EAGVTQSPTHLIKTRGQQATLRCSPISGHTSVYWYQQALGLGLQFLLWYDEGEERNRGNFPPRFSGRQFPNYSSELNVNALELEDSALYLCASSPDPTEAFFGQGTRLTVV.

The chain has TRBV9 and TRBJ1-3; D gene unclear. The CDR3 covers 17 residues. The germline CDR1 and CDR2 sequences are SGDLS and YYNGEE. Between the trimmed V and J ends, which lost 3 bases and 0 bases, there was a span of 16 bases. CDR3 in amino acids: CASSAGLYGSSGNTIYF. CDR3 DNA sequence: TGTGCCAGCAGCGCGGGATTGTATGGAAGCTCTGGAAACACCATATATTTT.

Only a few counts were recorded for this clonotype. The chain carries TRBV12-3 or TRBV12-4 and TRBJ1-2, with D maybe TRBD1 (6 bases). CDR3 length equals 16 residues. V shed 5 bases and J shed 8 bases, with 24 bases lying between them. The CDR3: CASSDGETGFAGGYTF. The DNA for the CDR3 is TGTGCCAGCAGTGACGGGGAAACAGGGTTCGCTGGCGGCTACACCTTC.

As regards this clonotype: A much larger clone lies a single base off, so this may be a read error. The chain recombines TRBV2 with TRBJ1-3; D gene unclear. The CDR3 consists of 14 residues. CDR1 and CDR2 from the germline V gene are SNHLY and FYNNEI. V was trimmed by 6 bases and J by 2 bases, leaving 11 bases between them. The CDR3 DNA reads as TGTGCCAGCAGCCAAGGATCCCCTGGAAACACCATATATTTT. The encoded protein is CASSQGSPGNTIYF.

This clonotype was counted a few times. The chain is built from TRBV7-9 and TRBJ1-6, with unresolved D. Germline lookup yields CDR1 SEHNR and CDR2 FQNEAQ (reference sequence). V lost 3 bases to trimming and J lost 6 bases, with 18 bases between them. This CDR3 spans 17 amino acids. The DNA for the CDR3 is TGTGCCAGCAGCTTCCCTAGCGAGGGAGGGTCTAATTCACCCCTCCACTTT. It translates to CASSFPSEGGSNSPLHF. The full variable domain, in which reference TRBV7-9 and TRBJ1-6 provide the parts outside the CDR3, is DTGVSQNPRHKITKRGQNVTFRCDPISEHNRLYWYRQTLGQGPEFLTYFQNEAQLEKSRLLSDRFSAERPKGSFSTLEIQRTEQGDSAMYLCASSFPSEGGSNSPLHFGNGTRLTVT.